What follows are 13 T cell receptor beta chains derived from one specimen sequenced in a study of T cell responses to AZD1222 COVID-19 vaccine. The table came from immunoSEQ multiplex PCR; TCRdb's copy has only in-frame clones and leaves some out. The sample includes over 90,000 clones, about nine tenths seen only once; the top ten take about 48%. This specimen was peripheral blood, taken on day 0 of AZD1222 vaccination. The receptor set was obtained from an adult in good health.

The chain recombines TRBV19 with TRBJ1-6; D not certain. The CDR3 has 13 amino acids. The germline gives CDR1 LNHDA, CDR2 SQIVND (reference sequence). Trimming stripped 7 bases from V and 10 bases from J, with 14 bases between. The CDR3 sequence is CASNDGPYSPLHF. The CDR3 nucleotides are TGTGCCAGTAACGACGGCCCATACTCACCCCTCCACTTT.

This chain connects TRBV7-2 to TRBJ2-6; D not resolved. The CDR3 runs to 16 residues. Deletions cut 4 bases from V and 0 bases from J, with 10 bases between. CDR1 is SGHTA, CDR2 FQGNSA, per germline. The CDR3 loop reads CASSSKTYSGANVLTF. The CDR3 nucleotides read TGTGCCAGCAGCTCCAAAACCTACTCTGGGGCCAACGTCCTGACTTTC.

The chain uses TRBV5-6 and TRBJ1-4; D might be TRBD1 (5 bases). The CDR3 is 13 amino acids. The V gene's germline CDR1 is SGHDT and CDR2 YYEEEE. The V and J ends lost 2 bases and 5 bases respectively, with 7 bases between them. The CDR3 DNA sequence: TGTGCCAGCAGCTTCACAGGCAATGAAAAACTGTTTTTT. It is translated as CASSFTGNEKLFF.

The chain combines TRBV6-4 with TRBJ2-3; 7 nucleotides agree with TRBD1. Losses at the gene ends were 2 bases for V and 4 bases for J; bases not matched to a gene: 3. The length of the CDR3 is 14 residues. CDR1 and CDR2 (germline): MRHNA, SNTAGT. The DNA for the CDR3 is TGTGCCAGCAGTGACGGTACAGGGGCAGATACGCAGTATTTT. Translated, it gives CASSDGTGADTQYF.

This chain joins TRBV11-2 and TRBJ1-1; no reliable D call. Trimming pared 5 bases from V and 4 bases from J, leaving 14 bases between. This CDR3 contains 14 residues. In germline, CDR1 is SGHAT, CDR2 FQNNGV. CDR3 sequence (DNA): TGTGCCAGCAGCCCACCGCCTTTGGGCACTGAAGCTTTCTTT. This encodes CASSPPPLGTEAFF.

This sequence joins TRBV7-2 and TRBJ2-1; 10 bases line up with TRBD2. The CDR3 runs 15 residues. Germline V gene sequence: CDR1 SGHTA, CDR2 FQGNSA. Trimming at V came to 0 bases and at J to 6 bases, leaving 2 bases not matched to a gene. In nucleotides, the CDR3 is TGTGCCAGCAGCTTAGCGACTAGCGGGTTCAATGAGCAGTTCTTC. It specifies CASSLATSGFNEQFF.

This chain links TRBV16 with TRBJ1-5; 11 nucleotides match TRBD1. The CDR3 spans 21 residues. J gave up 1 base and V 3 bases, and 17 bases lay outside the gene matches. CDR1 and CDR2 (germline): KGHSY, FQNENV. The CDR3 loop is CASSHNLVWDRGEKSNQPQHF. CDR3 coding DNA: TGTGCCAGCAGCCATAATCTAGTCTGGGACAGGGGGGAGAAAAGCAATCAGCCCCAGCATTTT. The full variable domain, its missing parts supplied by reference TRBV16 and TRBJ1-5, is GEEVAQTPKHLVRGEGQKAKLYCAPIKGHSYVFWYQQVLKNEFKFLISFQNENVFDETGMPKERFSAKCLPNSPCSLEIQATKLEDSAVYFCASSHNLVWDRGEKSNQPQHFGDGTRLSIL.

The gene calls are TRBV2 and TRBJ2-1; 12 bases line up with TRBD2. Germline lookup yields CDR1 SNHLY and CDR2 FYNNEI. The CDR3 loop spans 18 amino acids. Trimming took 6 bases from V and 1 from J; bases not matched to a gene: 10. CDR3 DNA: TGTGCCAGCAGGGAGACTAGCGGGAGAAAAGAATCCTACAATGAGCAGTTCTTC. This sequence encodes CASRETSGRKESYNEQFF. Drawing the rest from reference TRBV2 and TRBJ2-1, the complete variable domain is EPEVTQTPSHQVTQMGQEVILRCVPISNHLYFYWYRQILGQKVEFLVSFYNNEISEKSEIFDDQFSVERPDGSNFTLKIRSTKLEDSAMYFCASRETSGRKESYNEQFFGPGTRLTVL.

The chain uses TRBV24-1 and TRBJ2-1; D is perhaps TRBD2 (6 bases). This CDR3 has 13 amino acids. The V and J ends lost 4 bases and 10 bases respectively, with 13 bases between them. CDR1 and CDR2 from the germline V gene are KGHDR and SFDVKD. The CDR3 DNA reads TGTGCCACCAGTGACCCGCTAGCGAGCGAGCAGTTCTTC. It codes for CATSDPLASEQFF.

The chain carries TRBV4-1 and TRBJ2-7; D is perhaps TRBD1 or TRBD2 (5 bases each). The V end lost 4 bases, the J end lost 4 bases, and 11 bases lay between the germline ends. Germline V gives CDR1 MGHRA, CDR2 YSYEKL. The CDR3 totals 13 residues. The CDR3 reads CASSLGTRYEQYF. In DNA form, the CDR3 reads TGCGCCAGCAGCCTGGGGACCCGATACGAGCAGTACTTC.

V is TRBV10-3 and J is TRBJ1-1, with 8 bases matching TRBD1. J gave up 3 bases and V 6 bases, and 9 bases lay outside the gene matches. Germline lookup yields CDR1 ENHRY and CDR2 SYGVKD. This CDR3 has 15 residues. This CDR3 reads CAISATGGRDTEAFF. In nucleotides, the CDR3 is TGTGCCATCAGCGCTACAGGGGGACGGGACACTGAAGCTTTCTTT.

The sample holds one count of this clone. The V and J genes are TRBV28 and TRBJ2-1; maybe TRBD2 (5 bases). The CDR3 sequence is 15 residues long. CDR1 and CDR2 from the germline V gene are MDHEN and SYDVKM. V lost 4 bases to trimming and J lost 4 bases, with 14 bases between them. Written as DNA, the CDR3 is TGTGCCAGCAGTTCAGTATTCGGGGATTACAATGAGCAGTTCTTC. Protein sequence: CASSSVFGDYNEQFF.

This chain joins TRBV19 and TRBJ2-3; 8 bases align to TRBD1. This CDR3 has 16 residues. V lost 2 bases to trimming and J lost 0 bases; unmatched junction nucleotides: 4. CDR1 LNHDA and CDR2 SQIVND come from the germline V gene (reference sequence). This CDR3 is CASSIRGTGSTDTQYF. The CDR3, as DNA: TGTGCCAGTAGTATAAGAGGGACAGGTAGCACAGATACGCAGTATTTT.